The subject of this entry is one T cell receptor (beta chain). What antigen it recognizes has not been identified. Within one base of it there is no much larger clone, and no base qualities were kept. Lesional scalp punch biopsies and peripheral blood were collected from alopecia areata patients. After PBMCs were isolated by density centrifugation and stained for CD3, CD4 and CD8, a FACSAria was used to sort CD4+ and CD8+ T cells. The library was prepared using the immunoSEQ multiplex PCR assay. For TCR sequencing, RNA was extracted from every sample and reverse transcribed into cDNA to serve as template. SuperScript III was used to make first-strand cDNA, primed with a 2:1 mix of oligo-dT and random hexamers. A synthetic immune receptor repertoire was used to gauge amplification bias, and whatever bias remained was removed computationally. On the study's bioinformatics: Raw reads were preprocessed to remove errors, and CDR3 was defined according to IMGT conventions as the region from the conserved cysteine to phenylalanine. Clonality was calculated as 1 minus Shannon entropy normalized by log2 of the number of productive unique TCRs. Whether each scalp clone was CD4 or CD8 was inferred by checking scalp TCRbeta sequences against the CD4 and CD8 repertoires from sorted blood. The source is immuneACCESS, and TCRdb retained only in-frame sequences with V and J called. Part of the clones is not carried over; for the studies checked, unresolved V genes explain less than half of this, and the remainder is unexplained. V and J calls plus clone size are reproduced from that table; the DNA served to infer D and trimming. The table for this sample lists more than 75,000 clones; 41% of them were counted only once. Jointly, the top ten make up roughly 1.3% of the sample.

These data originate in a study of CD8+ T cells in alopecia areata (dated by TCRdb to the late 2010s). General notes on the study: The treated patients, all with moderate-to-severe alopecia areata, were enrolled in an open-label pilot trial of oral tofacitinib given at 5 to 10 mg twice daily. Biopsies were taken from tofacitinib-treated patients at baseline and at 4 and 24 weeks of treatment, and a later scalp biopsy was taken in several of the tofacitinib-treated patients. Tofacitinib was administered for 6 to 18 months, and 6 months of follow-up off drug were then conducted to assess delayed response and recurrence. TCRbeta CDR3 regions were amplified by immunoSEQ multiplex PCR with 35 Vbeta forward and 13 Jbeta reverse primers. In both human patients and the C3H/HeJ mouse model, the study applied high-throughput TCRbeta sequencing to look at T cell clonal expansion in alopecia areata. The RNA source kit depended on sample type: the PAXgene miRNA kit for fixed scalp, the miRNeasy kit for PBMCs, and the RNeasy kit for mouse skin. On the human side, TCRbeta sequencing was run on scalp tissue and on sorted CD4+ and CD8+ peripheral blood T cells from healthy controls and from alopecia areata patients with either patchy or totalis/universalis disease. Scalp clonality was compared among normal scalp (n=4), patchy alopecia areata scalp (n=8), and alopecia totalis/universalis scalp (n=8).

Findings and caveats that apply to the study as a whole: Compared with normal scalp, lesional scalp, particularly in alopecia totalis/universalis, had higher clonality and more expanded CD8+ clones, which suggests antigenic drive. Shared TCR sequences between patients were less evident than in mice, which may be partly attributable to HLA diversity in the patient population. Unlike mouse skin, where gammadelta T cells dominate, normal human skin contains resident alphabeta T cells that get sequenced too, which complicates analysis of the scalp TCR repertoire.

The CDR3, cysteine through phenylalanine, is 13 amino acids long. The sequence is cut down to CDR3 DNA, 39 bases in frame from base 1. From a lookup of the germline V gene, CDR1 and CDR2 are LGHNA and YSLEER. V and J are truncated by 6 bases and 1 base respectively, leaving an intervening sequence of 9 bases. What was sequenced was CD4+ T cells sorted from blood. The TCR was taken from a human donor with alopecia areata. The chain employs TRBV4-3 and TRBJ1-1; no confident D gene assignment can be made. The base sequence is TGCGCCAGCAGGGAAGGTTGGAACACTGAAGCTTTCTTT. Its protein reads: CASREGWNTEAFF.